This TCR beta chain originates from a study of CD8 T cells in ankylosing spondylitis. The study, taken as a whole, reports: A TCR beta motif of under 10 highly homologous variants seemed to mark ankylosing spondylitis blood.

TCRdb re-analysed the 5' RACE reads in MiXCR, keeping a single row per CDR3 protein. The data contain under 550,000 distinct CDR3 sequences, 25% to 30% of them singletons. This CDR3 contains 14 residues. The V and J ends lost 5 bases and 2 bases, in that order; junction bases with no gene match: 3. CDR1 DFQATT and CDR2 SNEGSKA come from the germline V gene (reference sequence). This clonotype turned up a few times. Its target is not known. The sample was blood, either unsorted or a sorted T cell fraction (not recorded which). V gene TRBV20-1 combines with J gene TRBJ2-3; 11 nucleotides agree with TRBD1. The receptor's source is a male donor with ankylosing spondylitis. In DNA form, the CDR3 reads TGCAGTGCTGGGACAGGGGGTCCCACAGATACGCAGTATTTT. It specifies CSAGTGGPTDTQYF.